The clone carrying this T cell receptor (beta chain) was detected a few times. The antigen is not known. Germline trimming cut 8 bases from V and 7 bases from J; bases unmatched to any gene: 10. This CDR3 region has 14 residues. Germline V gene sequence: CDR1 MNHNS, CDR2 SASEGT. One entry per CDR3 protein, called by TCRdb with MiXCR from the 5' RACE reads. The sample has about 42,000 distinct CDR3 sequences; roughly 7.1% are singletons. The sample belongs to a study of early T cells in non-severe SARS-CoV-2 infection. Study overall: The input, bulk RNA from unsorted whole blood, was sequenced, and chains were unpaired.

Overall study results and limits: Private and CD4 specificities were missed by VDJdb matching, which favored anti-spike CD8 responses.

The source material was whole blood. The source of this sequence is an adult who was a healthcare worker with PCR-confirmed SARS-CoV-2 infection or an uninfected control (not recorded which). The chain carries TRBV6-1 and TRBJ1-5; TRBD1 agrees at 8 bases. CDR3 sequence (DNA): TGTGCCAGCGTCTCCAGGGGGCTGGAGCAGCCCCAGCATTTT. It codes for CASVSRGLEQPQHF.